This is a list of T cell receptor beta chains from one sample in a study of early T cells in non-severe SARS-CoV-2 infection. TCRdb redid the calling of the 5' RACE reads with MiXCR, one entry per CDR3 protein. The profile shows about 63,000 distinct CDR3 sequences, roughly 13% of them singletons. Sequencing was performed on whole blood. The receptors here all came from an adult who was a healthcare worker with PCR-confirmed SARS-CoV-2 infection or an uninfected control (not recorded which). The CDR3 runs from the conserved cysteine through the conserved F or W. D genes are given only for firm matches.

v_gene	d_gene	j_gene	CDR3aa
TRBV19	NA	TRBJ2-3	CASSRRATDTQYF
TRBV7-9	NA	TRBJ1-1	CASSSKLGAMNTEAFF
TRBV7-6	NA	TRBJ2-1	CASAEAGSYNEQFF
TRBV5-1	TRBD1	TRBJ1-6	CASSLDPDRNSPLHF
TRBV20-1	NA	TRBJ2-5	CSALDLAGPQETQYF
TRBV7-2	TRBD1	TRBJ1-2	CASSAGTGGSYTF
TRBV29-1	NA	TRBJ2-3	CSVERSREQYF
TRBV6-2/TRBV6-3	NA	TRBJ2-5	CASSRPGSSQETQYF
TRBV7-9	NA	TRBJ2-7	CASSLVSHEQYF
TRBV9	NA	TRBJ1-1	CASSVDVNTEAFF
TRBV20-1	NA	TRBJ1-5	CSARGGSDSNQPQHF
TRBV20-1	NA	TRBJ2-6	CSARAGSSGANVLTF
TRBV7-2	NA	TRBJ2-5	CASSPISGTQYF
TRBV29-1	NA	TRBJ1-4	CSVGITTELFF
TRBV11-2	NA	TRBJ1-1	CASSPKFQETSNTEAFF
TRBV7-2	NA	TRBJ2-1	CASSLGNGYLYLSYNEQFF
TRBV4-3	NA	TRBJ1-2	CASTQGLGIIPGYTF
TRBV7-9	NA	TRBJ1-1	CASKSPNTEAFF
TRBV27	TRBD2	TRBJ2-3	CASSFSPPSGAADTQYF
TRBV7-6	TRBD1	TRBJ2-7	CASSLAGPGQGIYEQYF
TRBV6-2/TRBV6-3	TRBD2	TRBJ2-5	CASSYRGLAGAETQYF
TRBV7-2	NA	TRBJ1-5	CASSLSRNSNQPQHF
TRBV9	NA	TRBJ2-7	CASSVVDTSYEQYF
TRBV10-3	NA	TRBJ1-6	CAISERDFNSPLHF
TRBV7-2	NA	TRBJ1-5	CASRAIGGNQPQHF
TRBV5-5	NA	TRBJ2-1	CASSLGGSLEQFF
TRBV4-2	NA	TRBJ2-7	CASSQDVDTYEQYF
TRBV14	TRBD2	TRBJ2-3	CASSLQRGGFDTQYF